This T cell receptor beta chain was sequenced for a study of response to subunit inactivated influenza vaccine. V shed 6 bases and J shed 3 bases, with 8 bases lying between them. The CDR3 length is 13 residues. In germline, CDR1 is SNHLY, CDR2 FYNNEI. Study-wide results and limits: The study's authors posited that every seasonal influenza vaccination enlists few new T cells.

A few counts support this clonotype. No antigen is known for it. TCRdb recomputed calls from the RT-PCR reads with MiXCR, one row per CDR3 protein. Of about 530,000 distinct CDR3 sequences in the sample, roughly 12% are singletons; the top ten hold about 10%. This clonotype was obtained from a man aged 50-59 years who received an inactivated influenza vaccine. The chain combines TRBV2 with TRBJ2-2; D ambiguous. This material consisted of PBMCs from blood, taken on the day of vaccination. The CDR3 coding sequence is TGTGCCAGCAGGCGCCGGGACACCGGGGAGCTGTTTTTT. As protein: CASRRRDTGELFF.